This T cell receptor (beta chain) was identified in a study of OX40 agonist ivuxolimab in advanced cancers. This CDR3 contains 15 residues. Germline V lookup: CDR1 MNHEY, CDR2 SMNVEV (reference sequence). Comments on this clone: At one end the junction does not follow the germline gene, possibly because of a read error.

Clones were read by immunoSEQ multiplex PCR, and TCRdb kept only the in-frame ones, dropping some. Of about 28,000 clones listed, around four fifths were seen once; the top ten hold over 8.5%. Sample: CD4+ or CD8+ T cells sorted from blood, taken in a trial of the OX40 agonist ivuxolimab. The source of this sequence is an adult with an advanced solid tumor such as melanoma, head and neck, liver or kidney cancer. The chain is built from TRBV27 and TRBJ1-6; weak D call: TRBD1 (6 bases). Here the CDR3 reads CASSLGTGLGRGQVF. For the CDR3, the DNA is TGTGCCAGCAGTTTGGGAACAGGGCTCGGGCGCGGGCAAGTTTTT.